The next 6 T cell receptor beta chains were all read from a single sample in a study of blood T cells in healthy people across ages. For the second PCR, which ran for about 6 to 11 cycles, a sample-barcoded 5' primer and a J-beta primer mix were used. Via MiXCR, TCRdb re-called the 5' RACE reads, giving one row per CDR3 protein. The top ten hold 20% to 25% of the sample, which has 1.8 million or so distinct CDR3 sequences, about two fifths seen once. The material sequenced was blood. The receptors here all came from a human donor in good health.

CDR3 sequence reads: CASSSGWTNEKLFF. In nucleotides, the CDR3 is TGTGCCAGCAGTTCCGGCTGGACTAATGAAAAACTGTTTTTT. The chain has TRBV12-3 or TRBV12-4 and TRBJ1-4; no firm D call. CDR3 length equals 14 residues. Between the trimmed V and J ends, which lost 4 bases and 2 bases, there was a span of 8 bases.

The chain couples TRBV5-5 to TRBJ1-2; TRBD1 might be the D (5 bases). Trimming stripped 6 bases from V and 5 bases from J, with 14 bases between. The CDR3 has 13 amino acids. Germline CDR1 is SGHKS and CDR2 is YYEKEE (reference sequence). The CDR3 region has the DNA TGTGCCAGCACTCATCAGGGCAATTATGGCTACACCTTC. The encoded protein is CASTHQGNYGYTF. Variable domain in full (rest from reference TRBV5-5 and TRBJ1-2): DAGVTQSPTHLIKTRGQQVTLRCSPISGHKSVSWYQQVLGQGPQFIFQYYEKEERGRGNFPDRFSARQFPNYSSELNVNALLLGDSALYLCASTHQGNYGYTFGSGTRLTVV.

The rearrangement uses TRBV18 and TRBJ1-1, with unresolved D. The CDR3 spans 13 residues. The germline V gene encodes CDR1 KGHSH and CDR2 LQKENI. Trimming took 0 bases from V and 4 from J, leaving 6 bases between them. The CDR3 DNA reads as TGTGCCAGCTCACCACCGTACCGCACTGAAGCTTTCTTT. This gives the protein CASSPPYRTEAFF.

J is TRBJ1-5 and V is TRBV2, with D hard to call. V was pared by 6 bases and J by 6 bases, with 15 bases between. The CDR3 runs to 14 residues. Germline V gene data show CDR1 as SNHLY and CDR2 as FYNNEI. The CDR3 nucleotides are TGTGCCAGCAGGGGTGGTGCGGCCCCTCAGCCCCAGCATTTT. Its protein is CASRGGAAPQPQHF.

This clonotype has just one count. The V call is TRBV20-1, the J call TRBJ2-3, with 9 bases matching TRBD2. Per germline, CDR1 DFQATT and CDR2 SNEGSKA (reference sequence). V gave up 2 bases and J gave up 4 bases; unmatched junction bases: 13. The CDR3 extends over 17 amino acids. CDR3 amino acids: CSARYMIAGELPDTQYF. CDR3 nucleotides: TGCAGTGCTAGATATATGATAGCGGGGGAGTTACCAGATACGCAGTATTTT.

The chain joins TRBV7-8 to TRBJ1-1; no clear D gene. V lost 4 bases and J lost 12, with 15 bases in between. Germline CDR1 reads SGHVS; CDR2 reads FQNEAQ. This CDR3 is 12 amino acids long. CDR3 coding DNA: TGTGCCAGCAGCTCAACCGATAGGGTAACTTTCTTT. As protein: CASSSTDRVTFF.